Below, 7 T cell receptor beta chains from the same sample are listed, as sequenced in a study of tumor and adjacent non-tumor tissue in lung cancer. RNA was extracted from bulk tissue without any cell sorting. Three rounds of nested PCR, following a modified ARM-PCR protocol, produced the TCRbeta library. TCRdb called the multiplex PCR reads again in MiXCR, with one record for every CDR3 protein. Among tens of thousands of distinct CDR3 sequences listed, over 75% were seen once. Source material: lung tumor tissue. Receptors were obtained from a woman aged 45-60 years with non-small cell lung cancer.

On this clonotype: The junction shows a germline mismatch at one end, possibly a read error. The chain recombines TRBV4-1 with TRBJ1-2, with a tentative D call TRBD1 (6 bases). In germline, CDR1 is MGHRA, CDR2 YSYEKL. The CDR3 is made up of 15 amino acids. The CDR3 bases are TGCGCCAGCAGTCAAGTAACAGGGTCCTACTATGGCCGCACCTTC. It specifies CASSQVTGSYYGRTF.

To note about this clonotype: This CDR3 fails to terminate in the conserved phenylalanine or tryptophan, so it likely reflects a read error. V usage is TRBV11-2 and J usage is TRBJ2-3; D remains ambiguous. Germline V gives CDR1 SGHAT, CDR2 FQNNGV. This CDR3 has 13 residues. The CDR3: CASSLACTDTQYY. The CDR3 DNA reads TGTGCCAGTAGCTTAGCTTGTACAGATACGCAGTATTAT.

V gene TRBV5-4 combines with J gene TRBJ2-3, with 9 bases identical to TRBD1. The CDR3 sequence is 15 residues long. Germline CDR1 and CDR2: SGHNT and YYREEE (reference sequence). The CDR3 spells CTSSFRTGATDTQYF. CDR3 in DNA: TGTACTAGCAGCTTCCGGACAGGGGCGACAGATACGCAGTATTTT.

This clonotype appeared a single time. The CDR3 sequence: CSVTPPWGNSGELFF. As DNA, the CDR3 is TGCAGCGTTACCCCGCCGTGGGGGAATAGCGGGGAGCTGTTTTTT. The chain carries TRBV29-1 and TRBJ2-2; D is possibly TRBD1 or TRBD2 (5 bases each). Deletions cut 5 bases from V and 7 bases from J, with 20 bases between. CDR3 length: 15 amino acids. CDR1 and CDR2 (germline): SQVTM, ANQGSEA.

As concerns this clonotype: At one end, the junction sequence differs from germline, possibly due to a read error. This sequence joins TRBV5-1 and TRBJ2-7; the D gene is possibly TRBD1 (6 bases). The CDR3 runs to 18 residues. Germline CDR1 is SGHRS and CDR2 is YFSETQ. The CDR3 is CASSLAFSGTWYRREQYF. The CDR3 coding sequence is TGTGCCAGCAGCTTGGCCTTTTCCGGGACATGGTATCGACGTGAGCAGTACTTC.

This clonotype was picked up many times. The V and J genes are TRBV5-8 and TRBJ1-1, with D unresolved. The CDR3 runs to 13 residues. CDR1 SGHTS and CDR2 YDEGEE come from the germline V gene. V was pared by 5 bases and J by 1 base, with 9 bases between. Written as DNA, the CDR3 is TGTGCCAGCAGGGTGGAATGGAACACTGAAGCTTTCTTT. Amino acids: CASRVEWNTEAFF.

With regard to this clonotype: The junction shows a germline mismatch at one end, possibly a read error. The V and J genes are TRBV12-3 or TRBV12-4 and TRBJ1-5, with TRBD1 matching over 10 bases. The CDR3 is 15 residues long. The CDR3 loop is CASSYRTGGNQPQHF. DNA of the CDR3: TGTGCAAGCAGTTATCGGACAGGGGGGAATCAGCCCCAGCATTTT.